The rows below give T cell receptor beta chains drawn from one sample of a study of cytomegalovirus exposure and HLA in healthy donors. Sequenced by immunoSEQ multiplex PCR; TCRdb stores in-frame clones only, minus some. This sample has 100,000 to 120,000 clones; roughly four fifths occur once, and the top ten carry under 1.5%. Sequencing was carried out using PBMCs. Receptor source: a man aged 35 to 55 in good health and CMV-seronegative. The CDR3 runs from the conserved cysteine through the conserved F or W. D genes are given only for firm matches. Part of the rows lack a size; the others show once, few, many or a class for expanded clones.

J gene: TRBJ2-2
clone size: once
V gene: TRBV12-5
D gene: NA
CDR3 protein: CASGGPAGELFF
CDR3 DNA: TGTGCTAGTGGTGGGCCAGCCGGGGAGCTGTTTTTT

J gene: TRBJ2-7
clone size: NA
V gene: TRBV5-5
D gene: NA
CDR3 protein: CASSLQVTYEQYF
CDR3 DNA: TGTGCCAGCAGCCTACAGGTTACCTACGAGCAGTACTTC

J gene: TRBJ1-2
clone size: NA
V gene: TRBV28
D gene: TRBD1
CDR3 protein: CASSPTQGQGRRGYTF
CDR3 DNA: TGTGCCAGCAGTCCAACGCAGGGACAGGGGAGAAGGGGCTACACCTTC

J gene: TRBJ2-3
clone size: NA
V gene: TRBV5-1
D gene: NA
CDR3 protein: CASSLASALTDTQYF
CDR3 DNA: TGCGCCAGCAGCTTGGCCAGCGCTTTGACAGATACGCAGTATTTT

J gene: TRBJ2-1
clone size: NA
V gene: TRBV4-1
D gene: NA
CDR3 protein: CASSLSVSPYNEQFF
CDR3 DNA: TGCGCCAGCAGCCTCTCGGTATCCCCCTACAATGAGCAGTTCTTC

J gene: TRBJ2-2
clone size: NA
V gene: TRBV19
D gene: NA
CDR3 protein: CASRRSDRTNTGELFF
CDR3 DNA: TGTGCCAGTAGGAGATCTGACAGGACGAACACCGGGGAGCTGTTTTTT

J gene: TRBJ2-1
clone size: NA
V gene: TRBV11-3
D gene: TRBD1
CDR3 protein: CASLYRGTDEQFF
CDR3 DNA: TGTGCCAGCCTGTACAGGGGTACCGATGAGCAGTTCTTC

J gene: TRBJ1-3
clone size: NA
V gene: TRBV7-2
D gene: NA
CDR3 protein: CASSSGGFDTIYF
CDR3 DNA: TGTGCCAGCAGCTCGGGGGGCTTTGACACCATATATTTT

J gene: TRBJ2-1
clone size: NA
V gene: TRBV30
D gene: TRBD2
CDR3 protein: CASGLAGGIEQFF
CDR3 DNA: TGTGCCTCCGGACTAGCGGGAGGAATTGAGCAGTTCTTC

J gene: TRBJ2-1
clone size: once
V gene: TRBV13
D gene: TRBD1
CDR3 protein: CASRKSGTGTYNEQFF
CDR3 DNA: TGTGCCAGCAGAAAATCCGGGACAGGGACCTACAATGAGCAGTTCTTC

J gene: TRBJ2-3
clone size: NA
V gene: TRBV2
D gene: TRBD1
CDR3 protein: CASSVGQVPPDTQYF
CDR3 DNA: TGTGCCAGCAGTGTGGGACAGGTCCCCCCAGATACGCAGTATTTT

J gene: TRBJ2-3
clone size: NA
V gene: TRBV10-3
D gene: TRBD2
CDR3 protein: CAISERTSGRRDTQYF
CDR3 DNA: TGTGCCATCAGTGAGAGGACTAGCGGGCGGAGAGATACGCAGTATTTT

J gene: TRBJ2-1
clone size: few
V gene: TRBV30
D gene: TRBD1
CDR3 protein: CAHDRVSYNEQFF
CDR3 DNA: TGTGCCCATGACAGGGTTTCCTACAATGAGCAGTTCTTC

J gene: TRBJ2-7
clone size: once
V gene: TRBV6-6
D gene: NA
CDR3 protein: CASSYGRNEQYF
CDR3 DNA: TGTGCCAGCAGTTACGGCAGGAACGAGCAGTACTTC

J gene: TRBJ1-2
clone size: NA
V gene: TRBV6-5
D gene: NA
CDR3 protein: CATQRGTNYGYTF
CDR3 DNA: TGTGCCACCCAACGGGGGACTAACTATGGCTACACCTTC

J gene: TRBJ1-4
clone size: NA
V gene: TRBV15
D gene: NA
CDR3 protein: CATSISTPLRPTNEKLFF
CDR3 DNA: TGTGCCACCAGCATCTCAACACCCCTTCGCCCGACTAATGAAAAACTGTTTTTT

J gene: TRBJ2-1
clone size: NA
V gene: TRBV7-9
D gene: TRBD1
CDR3 protein: CASSHPDRGGNEQFF
CDR3 DNA: TGTGCCAGCAGCCATCCGGACAGGGGAGGCAATGAGCAGTTCTTC

J gene: TRBJ2-5
clone size: NA
V gene: TRBV4-3
D gene: NA
CDR3 protein: CASSRGLGAAQETQYF
CDR3 DNA: TGCGCCAGCAGCCGGGGCCTTGGGGCAGCCCAAGAGACCCAGTACTTC

J gene: TRBJ2-6
clone size: few
V gene: TRBV6-5
D gene: NA
CDR3 protein: CASSGGASGANVLTF
CDR3 DNA: TGTGCCAGCAGTGGCGGGGCCTCTGGGGCCAACGTCCTGACTTTC

J gene: TRBJ1-2
clone size: NA
V gene: TRBV6-5
D gene: NA
CDR3 protein: CASSSYSVLRNYGYTF
CDR3 DNA: TGTGCCAGCAGTTCCTACTCGGTATTGAGGAACTATGGCTACACCTTC

J gene: TRBJ2-7
clone size: NA
V gene: TRBV19
D gene: TRBD1
CDR3 protein: CASSLDRSPSYEQYF
CDR3 DNA: TGTGCCAGTAGTTTGGACAGGAGCCCGTCCTACGAGCAGTACTTC

J gene: TRBJ2-3
clone size: NA
V gene: TRBV7-7
D gene: NA
CDR3 protein: CASSSTVDSADTQYF
CDR3 DNA: TGTGCTAGCAGCTCAACGGTGGACAGCGCAGATACGCAGTATTTT

J gene: TRBJ2-2
clone size: NA
V gene: TRBV29-1
D gene: NA
CDR3 protein: CSVATNTGELFF
CDR3 DNA: TGCAGCGTTGCAACTAACACCGGGGAGCTGTTTTTT

J gene: TRBJ1-6
clone size: NA
V gene: TRBV18
D gene: NA
CDR3 protein: CASSLQDYNSPLHF
CDR3 DNA: TGTGCCAGCTCACTACAGGACTATAATTCACCCCTCCACTTT

J gene: TRBJ1-6
clone size: NA
V gene: TRBV5-6
D gene: TRBD1
CDR3 protein: CASSPDRGLTYNSPLHF
CDR3 DNA: TGTGCCAGCAGCCCGGACAGGGGGCTGACCTATAATTCACCCCTCCACTTT

J gene: TRBJ2-7
clone size: NA
V gene: TRBV19
D gene: TRBD1
CDR3 protein: CASSVGQGFSYEQYF
CDR3 DNA: TGTGCCAGTAGTGTGGGACAGGGCTTCTCCTACGAGCAGTACTTC

J gene: TRBJ2-3
clone size: NA
V gene: TRBV4-2
D gene: NA
CDR3 protein: CASSPYRLREMGDTQYF
CDR3 DNA: TGTGCCAGCAGCCCTTATCGGCTCCGGGAGATGGGAGATACGCAGTATTTT

J gene: TRBJ1-5
clone size: once
V gene: TRBV7-2
D gene: NA
CDR3 protein: CASSLASGETPQHF
CDR3 DNA: TGTGCCAGCAGCTTAGCGTCAGGGGAGACGCCCCAGCATTTT

J gene: TRBJ2-7
clone size: NA
V gene: TRBV7-9
D gene: TRBD2
CDR3 protein: CASSLGQGLTYEQYF
CDR3 DNA: TGTGCCAGCAGCTTAGGGCAGGGACTAACCTACGAGCAGTACTTC

J gene: TRBJ1-4
clone size: NA
V gene: TRBV7-6
D gene: NA
CDR3 protein: CASSLGRDYEKLFF
CDR3 DNA: TGTGCCAGCAGCTTGGGGCGAGACTATGAAAAACTGTTTTTT

J gene: TRBJ1-2
clone size: NA
V gene: TRBV11-1
D gene: NA
CDR3 protein: CASSLAGTNYYGYTF
CDR3 DNA: TGTGCCAGCAGCTTGGCCGGGACAAATTACTATGGCTACACCTTC

J gene: TRBJ1-2
clone size: NA
V gene: TRBV4-1
D gene: TRBD1
CDR3 protein: CASSQTGTGGGYGYTF
CDR3 DNA: TGCGCCAGCAGCCAAACCGGGACAGGGGGAGGCTATGGCTACACCTTC

J gene: TRBJ1-5
clone size: NA
V gene: TRBV6-5
D gene: TRBD1
CDR3 protein: CASSSRVTGDQPQHF
CDR3 DNA: TGTGCCAGCAGTTCTCGGGTAACAGGGGATCAGCCCCAGCATTTT

J gene: TRBJ1-1
clone size: NA
V gene: TRBV4-2
D gene: NA
CDR3 protein: CASSQAGGRTEAFF
CDR3 DNA: TGTGCCAGCAGCCAAGCGGGGGGAAGGACTGAAGCTTTCTTT

J gene: TRBJ2-1
clone size: NA
V gene: TRBV18
D gene: NA
CDR3 protein: CASSFKEGAYNEQFF
CDR3 DNA: TGTGCCAGCTCATTTAAAGAGGGGGCCTACAATGAGCAGTTCTTC

J gene: TRBJ2-7
clone size: NA
V gene: TRBV6-5
D gene: NA
CDR3 protein: CASSYSGTGIPYEQYF
CDR3 DNA: TGTGCCAGCAGTTACTCGGGTACAGGGATCCCCTACGAGCAGTACTTC

J gene: TRBJ2-5
clone size: NA
V gene: TRBV30
D gene: NA
CDR3 protein: CAWSVLGGKTQYF
CDR3 DNA: TGTGCCTGGAGTGTACTCGGGGGAAAGACCCAGTACTTC

J gene: TRBJ2-7
clone size: few
V gene: TRBV4-1
D gene: TRBD2
CDR3 protein: CASSQASGGTSTSYEQYF
CDR3 DNA: TGCGCCAGCAGCCAGGCCTCCGGGGGGACTAGCACATCCTACGAGCAGTACTTC

J gene: TRBJ1-6
clone size: NA
V gene: TRBV18
D gene: TRBD1
CDR3 protein: CASSPRQGAISPLHF
CDR3 DNA: TGTGCCAGCTCACCAAGACAGGGGGCTATTTCACCCCTCCACTTT

J gene: TRBJ2-5
clone size: NA
V gene: TRBV7-9
D gene: TRBD2
CDR3 protein: CASSFGTSGRETQYF
CDR3 DNA: TGTGCCAGCAGCTTTGGGACTAGCGGGAGGGAGACCCAGTACTTC

J gene: TRBJ2-4
clone size: NA
V gene: TRBV5-1
D gene: NA
CDR3 protein: CASSGELRDIQYF
CDR3 DNA: TGCGCCAGCAGCGGTGAGTTGAGGGACATTCAGTACTTC

J gene: TRBJ1-5
clone size: few
V gene: TRBV5-6
D gene: NA
CDR3 protein: CASSLTGSSNQPQHF
CDR3 DNA: TGTGCCAGCAGCTTGACAGGGTCTAGCAATCAGCCCCAGCATTTT

J gene: TRBJ1-1
clone size: NA
V gene: TRBV7-9
D gene: NA
CDR3 protein: CASSTGLNTEAFF
CDR3 DNA: TGTGCCAGCAGCACAGGGTTGAACACTGAAGCTTTCTTT

J gene: TRBJ1-4
clone size: NA
V gene: TRBV5-4
D gene: NA
CDR3 protein: CASSLVSGVATNEKLFF
CDR3 DNA: TGTGCCAGCAGCTTGGTTTCGGGGGTAGCAACTAATGAAAAACTGTTTTTT

J gene: TRBJ2-1
clone size: NA
V gene: TRBV4-1
D gene: TRBD1
CDR3 protein: CASSQDWDRSSYNEQFF
CDR3 DNA: TGCGCCAGCAGCCAGGACTGGGACAGAAGCTCCTACAATGAGCAGTTCTTC

J gene: TRBJ2-1
clone size: NA
V gene: TRBV6-1
D gene: TRBD2
CDR3 protein: CASSPRLAGANEQFF
CDR3 DNA: TGTGCCAGCAGTCCTCGACTAGCGGGGGCCAATGAGCAGTTCTTC

J gene: TRBJ1-6
clone size: NA
V gene: TRBV14
D gene: NA
CDR3 protein: CASSQLSGQHNSPLHF
CDR3 DNA: TGTGCCAGCAGCCAGTTGTCCGGACAGCATAATTCACCCCTCCACTTT

J gene: TRBJ1-1
clone size: NA
V gene: TRBV7-8
D gene: NA
CDR3 protein: CASSLLAGENTEAFF
CDR3 DNA: TGTGCCAGCAGCTTATTAGCGGGGGAGAACACTGAAGCTTTCTTT

J gene: TRBJ2-1
clone size: NA
V gene: TRBV11-1
D gene: NA
CDR3 protein: CASRQDHYNEQFF
CDR3 DNA: TGTGCCAGCAGACAGGACCACTACAATGAGCAGTTCTTC

J gene: TRBJ2-2
clone size: NA
V gene: TRBV5-1
D gene: TRBD1
CDR3 protein: CASSLTRGPSNTGELFF
CDR3 DNA: TGCGCCAGCAGCTTGACCAGGGGGCCTTCGAACACCGGGGAGCTGTTTTTT

J gene: TRBJ2-7
clone size: NA
V gene: TRBV11-1
D gene: TRBD1
CDR3 protein: CASSLQGSLYEQYF
CDR3 DNA: TGTGCCAGCAGCCTACAGGGGTCCCTCTACGAGCAGTACTTC